This passage covers 28 T cell receptor beta chains from one sample sequenced in a study of control samples from healthy donors and cancer patients (dated by TCRdb to 2020 to 2022). Library method: the immunoSEQ multiplex PCR assay. Entries here come from immuneACCESS through TCRdb and include only in-frame sequences with V and J called. Some clones fail to appear in such tables; in the studies checked, an unresolved V gene covers under half of the shortfall, and the cause of the remainder is unknown. The sample profile shows 40,000 to 50,000 clones; roughly 94% of them were found once. 20% to 30% of the sample is in the top ten clones. Sequencing used blood. These receptors all stem from a man aged 55-75 years in good health.

This sequence joins TRBV7-2 and TRBJ1-2; D is ambiguous. The ends were cut back, 1 base at V and 4 bases at J, with 7 bases in the middle. There are 13 residues in the CDR3. Germline CDR1 reads SGHTA; CDR2 reads FQGNSA. The CDR3 sequence is CASSLDRSYGYTF. CDR3 coding DNA: TGTGCCAGCAGCTTAGATCGATCCTATGGCTACACCTTC.

The chain employs TRBV2 and TRBJ2-7; D ambiguous. Trimming removed 4 bases from V and 2 bases from J, with 3 bases in between. Germline CDR1 and CDR2: SNHLY and FYNNEI. This CDR3 region has 11 residues. CDR3 loop: CASSAAYEQYF. The CDR3 nucleotides are TGTGCCAGCAGTGCAGCCTACGAGCAGTACTTC.

The V call is TRBV15, the J call TRBJ2-2; possible D gene TRBD2, 5 bases. This CDR3 comprises 15 residues. V lost 1 base to trimming and J lost 1 base, with 7 bases between them. Germline CDR1 is LNHNV and CDR2 is YYDKDF (reference sequence). The CDR3 is CATSRGGLNTGELFF. The CDR3 DNA is TGTGCCACCAGCAGAGGAGGACTGAACACCGGGGAGCTGTTTTTT. Complete variable domain (other parts from reference TRBV15 and TRBJ2-2): DAMVIQNPRYQVTQFGKPVTLSCSQTLNHNVMYWYQQKSSQAPKLLFHYYDKDFNNEADTPDNFQSRRPNTSFCFLDIRSPGLGDTAMYLCATSRGGLNTGELFFGEGSRLTVL.

Here the CDR3 reads CATSDFPDFSGANVLTF. CDR3 DNA sequence: TGTGCCACCAGTGATTTTCCCGACTTCTCTGGGGCCAACGTCCTGACTTTC. J is TRBJ2-6 and V is TRBV24-1; D gene ambiguous. The CDR3 is 17 amino acids. With 1 base removed from V and 0 bases from J, the gap between germline ends came to 9 bases. Germline values: CDR1 KGHDR, CDR2 SFDVKD.

The chain links TRBV7-3 to TRBJ2-7, with D possibly being TRBD1 (6 bases). V was cut by 4 bases and J by 4 bases, with 11 bases left in between. CDR3 length: 13 residues. Germline V gene lookup returns CDR1 SGHTA and CDR2 FQGTGA. The CDR3 reads CASSSIGGYEQYF. DNA of the CDR3: TGTGCCAGCAGCTCCATAGGGGGTTACGAGCAGTACTTC.

The V call is TRBV3-1 (or the pseudogene TRBV3-2), the J call TRBJ2-1; 9 positions agree with TRBD2. V lost 6 bases, J lost 8 bases, and 17 bases stayed unmatched. This CDR3 is 17 amino acids long. The germline gives CDR1 LGHDT, CDR2 YNNKEL (reference sequence). The CDR3 protein is CASSRTLGSGSPDEQFF. The CDR3 DNA follows: TGTGCCAGCAGTCGTACCCTTGGTAGCGGGAGTCCCGATGAGCAGTTCTTC.

The chain has TRBV5-4 and TRBJ1-5; 7 bases fit TRBD1. V was clipped by 0 bases and J by 5 bases; unmatched bases: 2. The CDR3 runs 14 residues. CDR1 SGHNT and CDR2 YYREEE come from the germline V gene (reference sequence). CDR3 in amino acids: CASSLDRGDQPQHF. The CDR3 nucleotides read TGTGCCAGCAGCTTGGACAGGGGAGATCAGCCCCAGCATTTT.

This sequence joins TRBV28 and TRBJ1-1; a possible D gene is TRBD1 (6 bases). Germline V gene data show CDR1 as MDHEN and CDR2 as SYDVKM. Trimming cost V 3 bases and J 2 bases, with 13 bases left between them. CDR3 length: 15 amino acids. CDR3 sequence: CASSLGTGTNTEAFF. Here the CDR3 DNA reads TGTGCCAGCAGTTTGGGTACAGGGACCAACACTGAAGCTTTCTTT.

The count of this clone is one. V and J are TRBV29-1 and TRBJ1-2; the D is unclear. The length of the CDR3 is 10 residues. From germline, CDR1 is SQVTM and CDR2 ANQGSEA. The V end lost 6 bases, the J end lost 8 bases, and 10 bases lay between the germline ends. DNA for the CDR3: TGCAGCGTGGCGGTTGGGGGCTACACCTTC. Protein: CSVAVGGYTF.

The table lists this clone with a few counts. The CDR3 DNA reads as TGTGCCAGCAGTGAAACAGGGAACACCGGGGAGCTGTTTTTT. Amino acids: CASSETGNTGELFF. The genes are TRBV6-1 and TRBJ2-2, with TRBD1 as a possible D gene (5 bases). CDR3 length equals 14 residues. From germline, CDR1 is MNHNS and CDR2 SASEGT. V was trimmed by 2 bases and J by 1 base, leaving 5 bases between them.

This chain joins TRBV7-9 and TRBJ2-1, with 11 bases matching TRBD2. Germline loops: CDR1 SEHNR, CDR2 FQNEAQ (reference sequence). After removal of 3 bases from V and 4 bases from J, the junction contained 2 bases not matched to a gene. CDR3 length equals 15 residues. CDR3 amino acids: CASSFASGRYNEQFF. DNA for the CDR3: TGTGCCAGCAGCTTCGCTAGCGGGAGGTACAATGAGCAGTTCTTC.

The chain recombines TRBV25-1 with TRBJ2-5; D not certain. CDR3 length equals 14 residues. V gave up 5 bases and J gave up 1 base, with 11 bases separating them. CDR1 and CDR2 (germline): MGHDK, SYGVNS. The CDR3 reads CASSPQVIQETQYF. In DNA, the CDR3 is TGTGCCAGCAGTCCCCAGGTCATCCAAGAGACCCAGTACTTC.

The V call is TRBV24-1, the J call TRBJ1-5; 7 nucleotides agree with TRBD1. CDR1 KGHDR and CDR2 SFDVKD come from the germline V gene. Unmatched junction bases numbered 6, after V lost 4 bases and J lost 4 bases. This CDR3 has 15 amino acids. The CDR3 reads CATSDPSGGNQPQHF. The CDR3 DNA reads as TGTGCCACCAGTGACCCCTCAGGGGGGAATCAGCCCCAGCATTTT.

This chain joins TRBV5-1 and TRBJ2-3; TRBD1 is a possible D gene (6 bases). The ends were cut back, 1 base at V and 2 bases at J, with 17 bases in the middle. Germline CDR1 SGHRS, CDR2 YFSETQ. This CDR3 comprises 17 residues. The CDR3 bases are TGCGCCAGCAGCTTGCACCCGAGGGGGAAAAACACAGATACGCAGTATTTT. Amino acid sequence: CASSLHPRGKNTDTQYF.

The chain uses TRBV11-3 and TRBJ2-7; D perhaps matches TRBD1 (6 bases). The CDR3 is 15 residues long. Germline V CDR1 and CDR2: SGHNT, YENEEA. Between the trimmed V and J ends, which lost 7 bases and 2 bases, there was a span of 18 bases. Written as DNA, the CDR3 is TGTGCCAGCAACGAAGGGTACAAGGGGGCCTACGAGCAGTACTTC. Protein product: CASNEGYKGAYEQYF.

This clone came up once. The chain links TRBV9 to TRBJ2-5; TRBD2 aligns across 8 bases. Per the germline V gene, CDR1 is SGDLS and CDR2 is YYNGEE. CDR3 length: 19 residues. The ends lost 4 bases at V and 5 bases at J; junction bases unmatched: 22. In DNA form, the CDR3 reads TGTGCCAGCAGCCCCCCCGAAACTAGCGGATCCCCCGAGCGGGAGACCCAGTACTTC. Translating it yields CASSPPETSGSPERETQYF.

The chain links TRBV28 to TRBJ1-6; unclear D gene. V lost 3 bases to trimming and J lost 7 bases, with 13 bases between them. This CDR3 has 15 residues. Germline V CDR1 and CDR2: MDHEN, SYDVKM. The CDR3 DNA is TGTGCCAGCAGTTTTTATGGGTACGTGAATTCACCCCTCCACTTT. It yields the protein CASSFYGYVNSPLHF.

This clone was recorded only once. The chain carries TRBV27 and TRBJ2-5; no clear D gene. Germline-derived CDR1 and CDR2 are MNHEY and SMNVEV (reference sequence). The V end lost 1 base, the J end lost 1 base, and 4 bases lay between the germline ends. The CDR3 is made up of 13 amino acids. The CDR3 loop reads CASSLWSQETQYF. CDR3 sequence (DNA): TGTGCCAGCAGTTTATGGTCCCAAGAGACCCAGTACTTC.

The CDR3 spells CASSATGGSAGYTF. The CDR3 DNA reads as TGTGCCAGCAGTGCCACAGGGGGCTCCGCTGGCTACACCTTC. The J gene is TRBJ1-2, the V gene TRBV2; 9 bases fit TRBD1. The V and J ends lost 4 bases and 7 bases, in that order; junction bases with no gene match: 7. The germline V gene has CDR1 SNHLY and CDR2 FYNNEI. CDR3 length equals 14 residues.

The V and J genes are TRBV18 and TRBJ2-3; TRBD1 matches at 10 bases. There are 14 residues in the CDR3. V lost 6 bases to trimming and J lost 1 base; unmatched junction nucleotides: 1. The germline CDR1 and CDR2 sequences are KGHSH and LQKENI. The CDR3 here is CASSGTGGTDTQYF. CDR3 bases: TGTGCCAGCTCCGGGACAGGGGGCACAGATACGCAGTATTTT.

The chain joins TRBV29-1 to TRBJ2-2; 14 bases are shared with TRBD2. Trimming removed 7 bases from V and 7 bases from J; junction bases left unmatched: 5. Germline V gives CDR1 SQVTM, CDR2 ANQGSEA. The CDR3 is 14 residues long. The CDR3 DNA sequence: TGCAGCGCCGGGACTAGCGGGAGTCTCGGGGAGCTGTTTTTT. Translated, it gives CSAGTSGSLGELFF.

The rearrangement uses TRBV11-3 and TRBJ2-1; D is possibly TRBD2 (6 bases). The CDR3 spans 17 residues. V lost 5 bases and J 4 bases, leaving 21 bases between the germline ends. Germline V gene data show CDR1 as SGHNT and CDR2 as YENEEA. Here the CDR3 reads CASSPGSGLARYNEQFF. The CDR3 nucleotides read TGTGCCAGCAGCCCGGGCAGTGGGCTAGCGAGGTACAATGAGCAGTTCTTC.

The chain couples TRBV28 to TRBJ2-7, with D perhaps TRBD2 (5 bases). The V gene's germline CDR1 is MDHEN and CDR2 SYDVKM. The CDR3 loop spans 14 amino acids. Trimming took off 2 bases at V and 3 bases at J, with 11 bases between the two ends. The DNA for the CDR3 is TGTGCCAGCAGTTTACCCGGGAATTACTACGAGCAGTACTTC. This sequence encodes CASSLPGNYYEQYF.

The rearrangement joins TRBV6-1 to TRBJ2-1; D gene uncertain. From germline, CDR1 is MNHNS and CDR2 SASEGT. There are 14 residues in the CDR3. V was cut by 2 bases and J by 8 bases, with 13 bases left in between. CDR3 coding DNA: TGTGCCAGCAGTGAATATTCGTCTTCCGATGAGCAGTTCTTC. Amino acids: CASSEYSSSDEQFF.

This sequence joins TRBV7-2 and TRBJ2-2; D is possibly TRBD2 (6 bases). With 8 bases removed from V and 3 bases from J, the gap between germline ends came to 10 bases. Germline assignment: CDR1 SGHTA and CDR2 FQGNSA. This CDR3 region has 13 residues. The chain's CDR3 is CASSRDYTGELFF. In DNA, the CDR3 is TGTGCCAGCTCAAGGGACTACACCGGGGAGCTGTTTTTT.

This chain uses TRBV11-3 with TRBJ2-1; no definite D call. Germline CDR1 reads SGHNT; CDR2 reads YENEEA. The CDR3 spans 14 residues. The V and J ends lost 1 base and 5 bases respectively, with 9 bases between them. In DNA form, the CDR3 reads TGTGCCAGCAGCTTAGCCTCATATAACAATGAGCAGTTCTTC. Protein: CASSLASYNNEQFF.

This chain's CDR3 is CASSGGRTAYEQYF. The CDR3 nucleotides are TGTGCCAGCAGCGGCGGACGGACAGCCTACGAGCAGTACTTC. The chain links TRBV5-4 to TRBJ2-7, with D maybe TRBD1 (6 bases). Trimming pared 4 bases from V and 2 bases from J, leaving 13 bases between. Germline CDR1 and CDR2: SGHNT and YYREEE (reference sequence). The CDR3 sequence is 14 residues long.

The J gene is TRBJ1-5, the V gene TRBV18, with 10 bases lining up with TRBD1. The CDR3 length is 15 residues. CDR1 and CDR2 (germline): KGHSH, LQKENI. Trimming at V came to 2 bases and at J to 8 bases, leaving 6 bases not matched to a gene. The CDR3 loop reads CASSPRQGAREPQHF. CDR3 coding DNA: TGTGCCAGCTCACCAAGACAGGGGGCCAGGGAGCCCCAGCATTTT.